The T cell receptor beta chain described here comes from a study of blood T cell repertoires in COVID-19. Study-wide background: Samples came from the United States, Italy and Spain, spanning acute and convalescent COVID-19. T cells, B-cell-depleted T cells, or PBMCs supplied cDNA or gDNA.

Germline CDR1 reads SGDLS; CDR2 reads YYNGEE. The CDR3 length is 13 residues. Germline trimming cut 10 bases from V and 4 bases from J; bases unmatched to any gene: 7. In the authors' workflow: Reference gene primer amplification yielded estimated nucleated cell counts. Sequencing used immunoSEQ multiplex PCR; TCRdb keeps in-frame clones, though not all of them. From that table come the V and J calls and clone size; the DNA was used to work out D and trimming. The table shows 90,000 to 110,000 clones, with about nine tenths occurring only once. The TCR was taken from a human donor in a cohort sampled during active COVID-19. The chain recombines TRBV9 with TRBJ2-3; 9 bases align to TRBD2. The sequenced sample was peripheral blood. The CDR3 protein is CALRRGGADTQYF. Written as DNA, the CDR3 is TGTGCCCTCCGGCGGGGGGGGGCAGATACGCAGTATTTT.